The rows below give T cell receptor beta chains drawn from one sample of a study of Graves' ophthalmopathy and Graves' hyperthyroidism. TCRdb re-called the multiplex PCR reads with MiXCR, one entry per CDR3 protein. The sample consists of 600,000 to 650,000 distinct CDR3 sequences, approximately 21% of them appearing once. Sequencing was done on a sample of peripheral blood. The receptors come from a woman between 18 and 29 years old with stable Graves' hyperthyroidism. Some clones in this sample may be carry-over from other donors' samples. The CDR3 runs from the conserved cysteine through the conserved F or W. The D gene is left open where the match is weak. A clone size is listed for some rows: how often the clone was seen (once, few, many), or a class if it is expanded.

.	TRBV19	TRBJ1-2	many	TGTGCCAGCCGGGACGGAATCAACTATGGCTACACCTTC	CASRDGINYGYTF
TRBD2	TRBV7-3	TRBJ2-5	.	TGTGCCAGCAGCCCCTGGGGGGGAGAAAAAGAGACCCAGTACTTC	CASSPWGGEKETQYF
.	TRBV6-2/TRBV6-3	TRBJ2-6	many	TGTGCCAGCAGGCCCACGGGCCTTGGGGCCAACGTCCTGACTTTC	CASRPTGLGANVLTF
.	TRBV30	TRBJ1-1	.	TGTGCCTGGAGTGTGGCCAGCAACGCGCCTGAAGCTTTCTTT	CAWSVASNAPEAFF
.	TRBV5-8	TRBJ1-1	.	TGTGCCAGCAGCAACACAGGAATCCCTGAAGCTTTCTTT	CASSNTGIPEAFF
.	TRBV6-5	TRBJ1-2	.	TGTGCCAGCAGTTACGCCGACACTCCCTATGGCTACACCTTC	CASSYADTPYGYTF
TRBD1	TRBV12-3/TRBV12-4	TRBJ2-5	.	TGTGCCAGCAGACCGACAGGGATTTCGGAGACCCAGTACTTC	CASRPTGISETQYF
TRBD1	TRBV20-1	TRBJ1-6	many	TGCAGTGCTAGGGGAGGTGGGACAGCAGATTCACCCCTCCACTTT	CSARGGGTADSPLHF
TRBD1	TRBV28	TRBJ1-1	.	TGTGCCAGCAGTTTAATGAGGACAGGGGGCACTGAAGCTTTCTTT	CASSLMRTGGTEAFF
TRBD2	TRBV4-2	TRBJ2-2	.	TGTGCCAGCAGCCAAGATTGGCTAGCGGGAGTGACCGGGGAGCTGTTTTTT	CASSQDWLAGVTGELFF
.	TRBV2	TRBJ1-2	.	TGTGCCAGCAGTGGTGTCACAACCTATGGCTACACCTTC	CASSGVTTYGYTF
.	TRBV6-1	TRBJ1-2	.	TGTGCCAGCAGTCGATCGGGGCAGGGAGCCTATGGCTACACCTTC	CASSRSGQGAYGYTF
.	TRBV12-3/TRBV12-4	TRBJ1-1	many	TGTGCCAGCAGTTTATTGACCGGGCTGGACACTGAAGCTTTCTTT	CASSLLTGLDTEAFF
.	TRBV2	TRBJ1-1	many	TGTGCCAGCATTGGGGACCGACACACTGAAGCTTTCTTT	CASIGDRHTEAFF
.	TRBV6-1	TRBJ1-5	.	TGTGCCAGCAGTGCTTCCCGGGACGCAGGCGGTCAGCATTTT	CASSASRDAGGQHF
.	TRBV7-2	TRBJ1-3	.	TGTGCCAGCAGCTCCGGCTCCACCTCTGGAAACACCATATATTTT	CASSSGSTSGNTIYF
.	TRBV28	TRBJ1-1	many	TGTGCCAGCAGTTTGTTGGGTGAAGCTTTCTTT	CASSLLGEAFF
.	TRBV28	TRBJ2-2	.	TGTGCCACCGGCACCGGGGAGCTGTTTTTT	CATGTGELFF
.	TRBV18	TRBJ2-7	few	TGTGCCAGCTCATCGCCCCAGAACAGTGTGAGGGAGCAGTACTTC	CASSSPQNSVREQYF
.	TRBV15	TRBJ1-1	many	TGTGCCACCAGCAGAGAGTTTCCGGACGGGGCGGGGAACACTGAAGCTTTCTTT	CATSREFPDGAGNTEAFF
TRBD2	TRBV2	TRBJ2-5	.	TGTGCCAGCAGCCCAGGAGGTAGCGGGGAGACCCAGTACTTC	CASSPGGSGETQYF
.	TRBV30	TRBJ1-5	.	TGTGCCTGGAGCCCCCTTGACAGGTATAGCAATCAGCCCCAGCATTTT	CAWSPLDRYSNQPQHF
.	TRBV7-3	TRBJ2-7	many	TGTGCCAGCAGCTTAACGGGGCCACGGGGGACCTACTACGAGCAGTACTTC	CASSLTGPRGTYYEQYF
.	TRBV7-2	TRBJ2-7	.	TGTGCCAGCAGCTCCCGCACGACTAGAGAGCAGTACTTC	CASSSRTTREQYF
TRBD1	TRBV2	TRBJ2-7	.	TGTGCCAGCCTGTCGGGGACAGGGTACGAGCAGTACTTC	CASLSGTGYEQYF
.	TRBV28	TRBJ2-5	.	TGTGCCAGCACCCCCTGGGGGAGACAAGAGACCCAGTACTTC	CASTPWGRQETQYF
.	TRBV10-3	TRBJ2-7	many	TGTGCCATCAGTGAGGAGGGGTGGGGGTCCTACGAGCAGTACTTC	CAISEEGWGSYEQYF
.	TRBV28	TRBJ2-7	many	TGTGCCAGCAGCACCCACGGGGACGAGCAGTACTTC	CASSTHGDEQYF
.	TRBV10-2	TRBJ2-7	many	TGCGCCAGCAGTGAGGGCAGCATAAGGCACGAGCAGTACTTC	CASSEGSIRHEQYF
.	TRBV5-1	TRBJ1-2	.	TGCGCCAGCAGCTTGTCGGGGTATAGCTACACCTTC	CASSLSGYSYTF
.	TRBV7-8	TRBJ1-3	many	TGTGCCAGCAGCTTAAACGCCGGGGCTACTGGAAACACCATATATTTT	CASSLNAGATGNTIYF
.	TRBV28	TRBJ2-7	.	TGTGCCAGCAGTTTACCTTCACAAACAGCGCCGAATGACTTC	CASSLPSQTAPNDF
.	TRBV6-2/TRBV6-3	TRBJ1-5	many	TGTGCCAGCAGTTATGCAGAGGGGAGCCAGGTTAGCAATCAGCCCCAGCATTTT	CASSYAEGSQVSNQPQHF
.	TRBV4-2	TRBJ1-6	many	TGTGCCAGCAGCCAAGACAGACTATTACCGCTTTCACCCCTCCACTTT	CASSQDRLLPLSPLHF
.	TRBV15	TRBJ2-7	many	TGTGCCACCAGTGGAGTGGACGAAGTCTACGAGCAGTACTTC	CATSGVDEVYEQYF
.	TRBV7-2	TRBJ2-5	many	TGTGCCAGCAGCCCGTCGGAGACCCAGTACTTC	CASSPSETQYF
.	TRBV11-2	TRBJ2-7	.	TGTGCCAGCAGCTTTGGAGGGGGGGCGTTCGGATACGAGCAGTACTTC	CASSFGGGAFGYEQYF
TRBD1	TRBV28	TRBJ2-7	few	TGTGTCAGCAGTCCCCATTTCAAGGTGGGGACAGGGATTGATTACGAGCAGTACTTC	CVSSPHFKVGTGIDYEQYF
.	TRBV12-3/TRBV12-4	TRBJ1-1	few	TGTGCCAGCAGTTTGGGGATGCAGTCCAGGGATGCTTTCTTT	CASSLGMQSRDAFF
.	TRBV6-1	TRBJ2-2	.	TGTGCCAGCAGTACCGGGACCACCGGGGAGCTGTTTTTT	CASSTGTTGELFF
.	TRBV6-5	TRBJ2-7	many	TGTGCCAGCGCTAAAACCCTCTATGAAGAGCAGTACTTC	CASAKTLYEEQYF
.	TRBV5-1	TRBJ2-7	many	TGCGCCAGCAGCTTGGGAAGGCAGTACGAGCAGTACTTC	CASSLGRQYEQYF
.	TRBV11-1	TRBJ2-7	few	TGTGCCAGCAGCTCGTCCCCCTTCGACAGGCCCTACGAGCAGTACTTC	CASSSSPFDRPYEQYF
.	TRBV7-9	TRBJ2-7	.	TGTGCCAGCAGCTCGACACCGCCCCGTTGGTACTTC	CASSSTPPRWYF
TRBD1	TRBV27	TRBJ1-1	few	TGTGCCAGCAGTTTATCGCAGGGGGAAGGCACTGAAGCTTTCTTT	CASSLSQGEGTEAFF
.	TRBV7-2	TRBJ1-2	many	TGTGCCAGCACCCCTGTTGGGGTAGCTAACTATGGCTACACCTTC	CASTPVGVANYGYTF
.	TRBV7-2	TRBJ1-1	many	TGTGCCAGCAGCTTATGGGACACTGAAGCTTTCTTT	CASSLWDTEAFF
.	TRBV7-8	TRBJ2-5	.	TGTGCCAGCACTAGTAGTAAGACCCAGTACTTC	CASTSSKTQYF
.	TRBV7-9	TRBJ2-7	few	TGTGCCAGCAGCACAGGAGGGGTCGAGCAGTACTTC	CASSTGGVEQYF
.	TRBV20-1	TRBJ2-7	many	TGCAGTGCTGACCCCCACCGGGGCAGCCTTGGGCAGTACTTC	CSADPHRGSLGQYF
TRBD1	TRBV6-1	TRBJ1-5	many	TGTGCCAGCAGTGAACAGGACAGGGTAGGTGATAGCAATCAGCCCCAGCATTTT	CASSEQDRVGDSNQPQHF
TRBD1	TRBV15	TRBJ2-7	.	TGTGCCACCAGCAGCCAAGGGACAGGCTACGAGCAGTACTTC	CATSSQGTGYEQYF
TRBD1	TRBV6-2/TRBV6-3	TRBJ1-2	once	TGTGCCAGCAGTTTAGGACAGGTTGGGGGCTACACCTTC	CASSLGQVGGYTF
TRBD2	TRBV19	TRBJ2-7	many	TGTGCCAGTAGTATCGGACTAGCGGCCTACGAGCAGTACTTC	CASSIGLAAYEQYF
.	TRBV25-1	TRBJ1-1	many	TGTGCCAGCAGTAGAATACCGCCCCTGCTGGAACATGGGGTTTCGATGAACACTGAAGCTTTCTTT	CASSRIPPLLEHGVSMNTEAFF